The clone carrying this T cell receptor (beta chain) has a handful of counts. Its antigen remains unidentified. All patients were untreated before thyroid surgery. The data are from a study of metastatic and nonmetastatic thyroid tumors. Overall study context: Peripheral blood and tumor or nodule samples from malignant and benign thyroid patients were compared. Study outcomes and limitations: According to reports, the diversity of TCR beta was significantly higher in malignant thyroid tumors than in benign nodules, and this held in both blood and tumor samples.

TCRdb reassembled clones from the PCR reads with MiXCR. The table records approximately 21,000 clones, 20% to 25% of them present only once. The CDR3 has 13 amino acids. In germline, CDR1 is MNHNY, CDR2 SVGAGI (reference sequence). The V gene lost 1 base and the J gene lost 9 bases, with 13 bases spanning the gap. The V gene is TRBV6-6, the J gene TRBJ2-7; D tentatively fits TRBD1 or TRBD2 (6 bases each). The sequenced sample was adjacent normal tissue. The receptor was isolated from a female donor with papillary thyroid cancer or a benign thyroid nodule (not recorded which). Some clones in this sample may be carry-over from other donors' samples. CDR3 DNA: TGTGCCAGCAGTTACTTGGGTGGGGGGCCGCAGTACTTC. As protein: CASSYLGGGPQYF.